This TCR beta chain was documented in a study of control samples from healthy donors and cancer patients. This CDR3 is 15 amino acids long. V dropped 4 bases and J dropped 1 base, with 13 bases sitting between them. Germline loops: CDR1 LNHDA, CDR2 SQIVND (reference sequence). Data came from immunoSEQ multiplex PCR; TCRdb stores just in-frame clones and leaves some out. The sample includes about 170,000 clones, roughly 89% of them seen just once. The chain couples TRBV19 to TRBJ1-1; D is perhaps TRBD1 (6 bases). The sequenced sample was blood. The clonotype was recovered from a woman aged 30 to 39 in good health. CDR3 protein: CASSKKPGQNTEAFF. CDR3 sequence (DNA): TGTGCCAGTAGTAAAAAACCGGGACAGAACACTGAAGCTTTCTTT.